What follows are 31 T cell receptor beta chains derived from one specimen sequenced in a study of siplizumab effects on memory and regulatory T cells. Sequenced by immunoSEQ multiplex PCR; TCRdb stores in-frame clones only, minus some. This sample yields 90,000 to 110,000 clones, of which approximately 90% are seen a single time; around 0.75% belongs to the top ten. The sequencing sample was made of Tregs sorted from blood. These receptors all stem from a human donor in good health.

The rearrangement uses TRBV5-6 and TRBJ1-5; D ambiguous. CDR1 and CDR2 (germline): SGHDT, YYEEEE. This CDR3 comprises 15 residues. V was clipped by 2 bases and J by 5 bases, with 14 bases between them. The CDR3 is CASSFGTAIHQPQHF. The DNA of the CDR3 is TGTGCCAGCAGCTTTGGCACGGCAATCCATCAGCCCCAGCATTTT.

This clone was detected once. The CDR3, as DNA: TGTGCCAGCAGCTCGGGGGGGCCCTCTGGGGCCAACGTCCTGACTTTC. The encoded protein is CASSSGGPSGANVLTF. The chain couples TRBV7-2 to TRBJ2-6; the match to TRBD2 covers 8 bases. Losses at the gene ends were 4 bases for V and 0 bases for J; bases not matched to a gene: 2. This CDR3 spans 16 amino acids. CDR1 and CDR2 (germline): SGHTA, FQGNSA.

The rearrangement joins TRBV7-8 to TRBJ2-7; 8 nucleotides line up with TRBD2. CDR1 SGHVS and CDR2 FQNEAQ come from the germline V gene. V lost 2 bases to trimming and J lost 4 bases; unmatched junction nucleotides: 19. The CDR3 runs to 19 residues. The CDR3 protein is CASSLTNPSRTSLAYEQYF. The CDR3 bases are TGTGCCAGCAGCTTAACGAATCCTTCCCGGACTAGCCTCGCGTACGAGCAGTACTTC.

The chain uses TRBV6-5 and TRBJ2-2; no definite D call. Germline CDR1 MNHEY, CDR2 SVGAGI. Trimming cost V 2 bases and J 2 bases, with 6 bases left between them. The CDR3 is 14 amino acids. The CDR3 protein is CASSYLHNTGELFF. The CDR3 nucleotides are TGTGCCAGCAGTTACCTCCACAACACCGGGGAGCTGTTTTTT.

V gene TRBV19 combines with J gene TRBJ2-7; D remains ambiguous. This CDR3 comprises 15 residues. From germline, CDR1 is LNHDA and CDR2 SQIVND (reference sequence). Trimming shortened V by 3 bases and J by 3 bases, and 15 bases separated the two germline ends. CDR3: CASSILVSVSYEQYF. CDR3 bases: TGTGCCAGTAGTATTTTGGTGTCAGTGAGCTACGAGCAGTACTTC.

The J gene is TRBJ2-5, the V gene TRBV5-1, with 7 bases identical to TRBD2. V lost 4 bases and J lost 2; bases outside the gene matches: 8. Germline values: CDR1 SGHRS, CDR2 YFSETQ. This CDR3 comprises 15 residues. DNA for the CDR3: TGCGCCAGCAGCACTACGACCGGGGGGCAAGAGACCCAGTACTTC. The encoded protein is CASSTTTGGQETQYF.

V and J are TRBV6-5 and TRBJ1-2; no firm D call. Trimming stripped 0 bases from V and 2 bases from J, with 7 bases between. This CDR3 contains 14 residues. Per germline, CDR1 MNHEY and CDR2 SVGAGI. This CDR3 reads CASSYSYRNYGYTF. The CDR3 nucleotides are TGTGCCAGCAGTTACTCGTACCGGAACTATGGCTACACCTTC.

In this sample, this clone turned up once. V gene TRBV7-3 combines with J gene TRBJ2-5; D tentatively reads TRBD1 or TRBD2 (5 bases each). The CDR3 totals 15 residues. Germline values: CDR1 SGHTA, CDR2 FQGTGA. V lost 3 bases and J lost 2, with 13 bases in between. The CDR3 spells CASSFWGGPQETQYF. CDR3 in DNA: TGTGCCAGCAGCTTTTGGGGCGGGCCTCAAGAGACCCAGTACTTC. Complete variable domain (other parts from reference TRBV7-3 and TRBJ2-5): GAGVSQTPSNKVTEKGKYVELRCDPISGHTALYWYRQSLGQGPEFLIYFQGTGAADDSGLPNDRFFAVRPEGSVSTLKIQRTERGDSAVYLCASSFWGGPQETQYFGPGTRLLVL.

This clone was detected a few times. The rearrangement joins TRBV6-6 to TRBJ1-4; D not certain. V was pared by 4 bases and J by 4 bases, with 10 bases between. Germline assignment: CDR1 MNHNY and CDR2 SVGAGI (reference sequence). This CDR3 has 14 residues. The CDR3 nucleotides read TGTGCCAGCAGTTTGTCCCGGAGTAATGAAAAACTGTTTTTT. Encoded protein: CASSLSRSNEKLFF.

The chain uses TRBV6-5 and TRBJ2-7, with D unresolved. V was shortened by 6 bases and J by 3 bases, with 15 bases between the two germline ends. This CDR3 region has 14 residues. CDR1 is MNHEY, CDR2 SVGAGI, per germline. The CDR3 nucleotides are TGTGCCAGCAGCCTAAAACAGTTTAACTACGAGCAGTACTTC. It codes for CASSLKQFNYEQYF.

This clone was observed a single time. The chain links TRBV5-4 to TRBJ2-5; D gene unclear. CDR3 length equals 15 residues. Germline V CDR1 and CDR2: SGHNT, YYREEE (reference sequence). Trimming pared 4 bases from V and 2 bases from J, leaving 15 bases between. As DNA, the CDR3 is TGTGCCAGCAGCCGAGCTGGGGTGGGACAAGAGACCCAGTACTTC. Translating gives CASSRAGVGQETQYF.

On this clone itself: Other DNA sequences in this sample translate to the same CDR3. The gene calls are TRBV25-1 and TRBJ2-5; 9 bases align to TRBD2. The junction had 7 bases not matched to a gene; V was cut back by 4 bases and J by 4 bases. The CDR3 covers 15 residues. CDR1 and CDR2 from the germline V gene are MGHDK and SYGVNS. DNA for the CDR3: TGTGCCAGCAGTGCCCTGAGCGGGGGGCGAGAGACCCAGTACTTC. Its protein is CASSALSGGRETQYF.

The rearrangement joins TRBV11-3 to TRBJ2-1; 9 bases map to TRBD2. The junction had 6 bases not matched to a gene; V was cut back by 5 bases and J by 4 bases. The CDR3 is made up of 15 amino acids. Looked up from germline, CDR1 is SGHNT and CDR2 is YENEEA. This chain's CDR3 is CASSEAGGQYNEQFF. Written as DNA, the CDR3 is TGTGCCAGCAGCGAAGCGGGAGGCCAATACAATGAGCAGTTCTTC.

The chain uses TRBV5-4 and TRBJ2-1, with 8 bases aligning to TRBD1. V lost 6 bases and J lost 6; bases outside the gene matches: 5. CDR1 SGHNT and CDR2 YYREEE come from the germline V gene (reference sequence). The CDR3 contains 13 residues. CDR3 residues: CASKGQGGNEQFF. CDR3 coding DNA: TGTGCCAGCAAAGGACAGGGCGGCAATGAGCAGTTCTTC.

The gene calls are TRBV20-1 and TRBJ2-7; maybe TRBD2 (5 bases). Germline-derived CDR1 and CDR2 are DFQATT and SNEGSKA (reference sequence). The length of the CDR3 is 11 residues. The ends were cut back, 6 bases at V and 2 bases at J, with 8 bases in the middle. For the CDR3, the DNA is TGCAGTGCCAAGGGAGCCTACGAGCAGTACTTC. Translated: CSAKGAYEQYF.

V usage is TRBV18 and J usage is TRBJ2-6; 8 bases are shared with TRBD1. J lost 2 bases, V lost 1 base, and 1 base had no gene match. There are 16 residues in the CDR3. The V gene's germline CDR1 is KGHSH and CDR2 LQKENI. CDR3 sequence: CASSPLDRAGANVLTF. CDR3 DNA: TGTGCCAGCTCACCACTGGACAGGGCTGGGGCCAACGTCCTGACTTTC.

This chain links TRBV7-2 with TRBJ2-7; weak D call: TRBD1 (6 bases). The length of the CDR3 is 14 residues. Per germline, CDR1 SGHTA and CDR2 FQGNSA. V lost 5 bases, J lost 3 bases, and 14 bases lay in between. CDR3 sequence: CASSPTSDSYEQYF. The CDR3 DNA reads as TGTGCCAGCAGCCCTACCTCGGACAGCTACGAGCAGTACTTC.

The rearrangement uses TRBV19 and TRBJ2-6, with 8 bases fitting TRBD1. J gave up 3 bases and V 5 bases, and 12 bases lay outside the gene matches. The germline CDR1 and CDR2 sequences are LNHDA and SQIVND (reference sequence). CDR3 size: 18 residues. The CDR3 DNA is TGTGCCAGTAGTGTGGACAGGGTTGGGGTAGGTGGGGCCAACGTCCTGACTTTC. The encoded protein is CASSVDRVGVGGANVLTF.

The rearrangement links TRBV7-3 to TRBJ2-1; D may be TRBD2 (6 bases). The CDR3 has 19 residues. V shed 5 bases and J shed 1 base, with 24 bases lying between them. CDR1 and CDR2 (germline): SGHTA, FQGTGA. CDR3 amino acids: CASSPVGGTPVGSYNEQFF. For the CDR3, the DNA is TGTGCCAGCAGCCCGGTAGGCGGGACTCCCGTTGGGTCCTACAATGAGCAGTTCTTC.

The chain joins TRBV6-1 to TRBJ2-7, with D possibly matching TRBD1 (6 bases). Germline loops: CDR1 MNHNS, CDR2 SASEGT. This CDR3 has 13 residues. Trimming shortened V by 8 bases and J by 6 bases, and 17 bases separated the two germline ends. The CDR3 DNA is TGTGCCAGCGCAAGAAAAACAGGGTTCGAGCAGTACTTC. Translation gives CASARKTGFEQYF.

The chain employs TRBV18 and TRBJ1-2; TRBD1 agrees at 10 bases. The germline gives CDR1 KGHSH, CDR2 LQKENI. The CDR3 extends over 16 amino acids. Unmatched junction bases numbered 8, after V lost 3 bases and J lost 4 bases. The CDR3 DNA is TGTGCCAGCTCACCTCAGACAGGGGGCCTTCTCTATGGCTACACCTTC. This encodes CASSPQTGGLLYGYTF.

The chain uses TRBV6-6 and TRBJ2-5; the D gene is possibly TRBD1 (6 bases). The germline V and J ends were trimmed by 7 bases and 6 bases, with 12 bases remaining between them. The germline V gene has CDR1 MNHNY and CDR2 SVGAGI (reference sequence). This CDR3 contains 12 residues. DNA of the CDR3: TGTGCCAGCAAGGGGGTTTTGCAGACCCAGTACTTC. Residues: CASKGVLQTQYF.

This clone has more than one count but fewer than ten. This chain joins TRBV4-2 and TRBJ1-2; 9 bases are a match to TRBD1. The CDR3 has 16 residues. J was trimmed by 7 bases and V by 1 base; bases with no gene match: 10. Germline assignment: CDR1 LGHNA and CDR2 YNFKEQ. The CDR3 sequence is CASSQGTGDLSGGYTF. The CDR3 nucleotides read TGTGCCAGCAGCCAAGGGACAGGGGATTTAAGCGGTGGCTACACCTTC.

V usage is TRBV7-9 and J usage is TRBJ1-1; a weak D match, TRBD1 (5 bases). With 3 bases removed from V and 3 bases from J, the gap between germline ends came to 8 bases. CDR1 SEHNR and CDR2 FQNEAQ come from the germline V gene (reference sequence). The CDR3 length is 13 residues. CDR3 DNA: TGTGCCAGCAGCTTCGGGGGGGACACTGAAGCTTTCTTT. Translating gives CASSFGGDTEAFF.

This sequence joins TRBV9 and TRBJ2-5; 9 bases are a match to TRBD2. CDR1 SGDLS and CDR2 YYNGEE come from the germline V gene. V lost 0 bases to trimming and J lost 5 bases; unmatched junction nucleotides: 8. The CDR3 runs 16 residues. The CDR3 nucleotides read TGTGCCAGCAGCGTAGACCTGGCGGGAGGGTGGGAGACCCAGTACTTC. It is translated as CASSVDLAGGWETQYF.

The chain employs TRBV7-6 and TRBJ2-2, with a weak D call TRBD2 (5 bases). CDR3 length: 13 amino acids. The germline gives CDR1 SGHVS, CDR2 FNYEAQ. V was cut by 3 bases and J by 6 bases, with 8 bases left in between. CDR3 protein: CASSFSGAGELFF. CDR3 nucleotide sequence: TGTGCCAGCAGCTTTTCCGGGGCCGGGGAGCTGTTTTTT.

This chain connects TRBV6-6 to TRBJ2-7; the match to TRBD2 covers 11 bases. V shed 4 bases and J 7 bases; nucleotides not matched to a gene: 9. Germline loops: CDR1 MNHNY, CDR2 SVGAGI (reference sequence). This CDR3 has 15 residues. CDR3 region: CASSSLTSGSGEQYF. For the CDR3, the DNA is TGTGCCAGCAGTTCCCTCACTAGCGGGAGTGGGGAGCAGTACTTC.

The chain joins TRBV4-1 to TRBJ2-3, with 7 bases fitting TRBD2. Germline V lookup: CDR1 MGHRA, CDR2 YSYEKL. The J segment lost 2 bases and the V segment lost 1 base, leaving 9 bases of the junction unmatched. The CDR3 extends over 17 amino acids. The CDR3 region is CASSQVKASGLTDTQYF. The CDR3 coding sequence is TGCGCCAGCAGCCAAGTTAAGGCTAGCGGACTCACAGATACGCAGTATTTT.

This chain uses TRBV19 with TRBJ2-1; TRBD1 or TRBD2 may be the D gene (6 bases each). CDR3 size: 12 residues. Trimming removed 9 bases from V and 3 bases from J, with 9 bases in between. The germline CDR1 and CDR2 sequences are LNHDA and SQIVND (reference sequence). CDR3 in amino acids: CASGGGYNEQFF. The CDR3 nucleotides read TGTGCCAGCGGGGGCGGCTACAATGAGCAGTTCTTC.

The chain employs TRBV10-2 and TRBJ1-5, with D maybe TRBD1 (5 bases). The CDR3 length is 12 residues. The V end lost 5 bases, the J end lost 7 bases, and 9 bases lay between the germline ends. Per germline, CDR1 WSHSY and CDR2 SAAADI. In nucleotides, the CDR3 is TGCGCCAGCAGTTTCCGGGGCCAGCCCCAGCATTTT. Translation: CASSFRGQPQHF.

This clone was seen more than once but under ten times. The CDR3 sequence: CASSLVGQSVTLHF. CDR3 bases: TGTGCCAGCAGCTTAGTGGGACAGAGTGTTACCCTCCACTTT. V usage is TRBV7-8 and J usage is TRBJ1-6, with 7 bases matching TRBD1. The germline CDR1 and CDR2 sequences are SGHVS and FQNEAQ. With V trimmed by 1 base and J by 14 bases, 8 bases remained unmatched. CDR3 length: 14 amino acids.